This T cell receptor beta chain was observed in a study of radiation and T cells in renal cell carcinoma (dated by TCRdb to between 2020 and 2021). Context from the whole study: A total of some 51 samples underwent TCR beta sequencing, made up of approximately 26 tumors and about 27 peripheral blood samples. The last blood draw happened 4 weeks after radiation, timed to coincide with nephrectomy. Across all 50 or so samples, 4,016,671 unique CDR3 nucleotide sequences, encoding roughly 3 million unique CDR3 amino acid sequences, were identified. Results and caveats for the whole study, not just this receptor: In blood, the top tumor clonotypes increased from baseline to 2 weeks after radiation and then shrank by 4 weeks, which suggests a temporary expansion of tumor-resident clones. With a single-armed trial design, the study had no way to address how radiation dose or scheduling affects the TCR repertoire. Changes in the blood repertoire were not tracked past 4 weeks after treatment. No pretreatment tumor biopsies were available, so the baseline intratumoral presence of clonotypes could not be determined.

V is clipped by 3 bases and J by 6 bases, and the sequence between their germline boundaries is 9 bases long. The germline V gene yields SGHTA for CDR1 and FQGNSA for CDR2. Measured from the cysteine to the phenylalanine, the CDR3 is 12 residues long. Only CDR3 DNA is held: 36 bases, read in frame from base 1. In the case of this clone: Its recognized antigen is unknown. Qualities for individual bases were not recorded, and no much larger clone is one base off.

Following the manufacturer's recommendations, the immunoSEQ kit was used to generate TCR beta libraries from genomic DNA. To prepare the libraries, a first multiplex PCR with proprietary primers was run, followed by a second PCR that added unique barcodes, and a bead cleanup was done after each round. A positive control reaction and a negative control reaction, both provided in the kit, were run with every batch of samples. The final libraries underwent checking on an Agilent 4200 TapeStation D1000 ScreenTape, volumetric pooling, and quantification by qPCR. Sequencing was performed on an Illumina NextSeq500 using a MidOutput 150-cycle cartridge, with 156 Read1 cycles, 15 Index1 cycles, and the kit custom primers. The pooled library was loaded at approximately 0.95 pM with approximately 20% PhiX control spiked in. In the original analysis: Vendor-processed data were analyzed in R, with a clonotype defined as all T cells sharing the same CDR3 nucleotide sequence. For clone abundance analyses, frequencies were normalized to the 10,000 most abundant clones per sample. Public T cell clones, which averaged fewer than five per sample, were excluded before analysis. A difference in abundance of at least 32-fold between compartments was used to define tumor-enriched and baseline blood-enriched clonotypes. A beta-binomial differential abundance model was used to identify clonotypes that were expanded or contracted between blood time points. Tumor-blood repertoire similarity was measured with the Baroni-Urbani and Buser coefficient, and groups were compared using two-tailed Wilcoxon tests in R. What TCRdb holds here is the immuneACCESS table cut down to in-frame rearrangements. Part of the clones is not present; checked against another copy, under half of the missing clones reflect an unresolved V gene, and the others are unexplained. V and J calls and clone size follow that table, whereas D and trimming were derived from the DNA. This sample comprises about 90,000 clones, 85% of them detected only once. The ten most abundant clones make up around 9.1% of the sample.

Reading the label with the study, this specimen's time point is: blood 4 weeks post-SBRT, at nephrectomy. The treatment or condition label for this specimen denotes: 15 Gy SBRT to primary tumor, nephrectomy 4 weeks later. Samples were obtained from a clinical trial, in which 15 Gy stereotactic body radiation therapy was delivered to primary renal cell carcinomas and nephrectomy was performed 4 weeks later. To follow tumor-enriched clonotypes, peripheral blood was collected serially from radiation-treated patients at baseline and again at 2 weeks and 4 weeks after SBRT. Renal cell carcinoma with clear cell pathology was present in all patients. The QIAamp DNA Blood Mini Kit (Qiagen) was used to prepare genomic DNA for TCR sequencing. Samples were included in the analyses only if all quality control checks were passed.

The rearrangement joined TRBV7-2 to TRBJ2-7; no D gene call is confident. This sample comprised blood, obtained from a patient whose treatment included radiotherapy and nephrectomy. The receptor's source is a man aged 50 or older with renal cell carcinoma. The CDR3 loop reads CASSFSAGEQYF. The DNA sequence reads TGTGCCAGCAGCTTTTCTGCCGGCGAGCAGTACTTC. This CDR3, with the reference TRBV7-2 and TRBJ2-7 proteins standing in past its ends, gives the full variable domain GAGVSQSPSNKVTEKGKDVELRCDPISGHTALYWYRQSLGQGLEFLIYFQGNSAPDKSGLPSDRFSAERTGGSVSTLTIQRTQQEDSAVYLCASSFSAGEQYFGPGTRLTVT.